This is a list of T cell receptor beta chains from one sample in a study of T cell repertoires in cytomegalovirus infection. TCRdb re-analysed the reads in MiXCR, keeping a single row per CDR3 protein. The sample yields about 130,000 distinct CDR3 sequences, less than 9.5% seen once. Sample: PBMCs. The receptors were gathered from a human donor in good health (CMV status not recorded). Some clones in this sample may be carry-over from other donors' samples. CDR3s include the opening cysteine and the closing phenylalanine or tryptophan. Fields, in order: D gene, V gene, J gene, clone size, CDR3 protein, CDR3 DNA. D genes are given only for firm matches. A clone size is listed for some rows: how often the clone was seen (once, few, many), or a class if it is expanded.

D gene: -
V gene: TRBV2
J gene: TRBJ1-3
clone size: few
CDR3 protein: CASSAGFSGNTIYF
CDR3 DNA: TGTGCCAGCAGTGCAGGGTTCTCTGGAAACACCATATATTTT

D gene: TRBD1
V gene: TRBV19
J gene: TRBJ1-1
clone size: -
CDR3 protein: CASSRTGENTEAFF
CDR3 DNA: TGTGCCAGTTCCAGGACAGGGGAGAACACTGAAGCTTTCTTT

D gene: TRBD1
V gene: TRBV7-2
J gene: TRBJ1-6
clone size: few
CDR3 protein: CASSLNPQGASNSPLHF
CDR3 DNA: TGTGCCAGCAGCTTAAATCCGCAGGGGGCAAGTAATTCACCCCTCCACTTT

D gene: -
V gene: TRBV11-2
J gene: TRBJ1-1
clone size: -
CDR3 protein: CASSLQGPTEAFF
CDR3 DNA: TGTGCCAGCAGCTTACAGGGACCGACTGAAGCTTTCTTT

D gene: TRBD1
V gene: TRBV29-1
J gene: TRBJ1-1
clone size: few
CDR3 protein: CSVRDRVQEAFF
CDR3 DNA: TGCAGCGTTAGAGACAGGGTTCAAGAAGCTTTCTTT

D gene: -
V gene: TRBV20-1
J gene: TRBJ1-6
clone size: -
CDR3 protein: CSAPTSGVSPLHF
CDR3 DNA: TGCAGTGCCCCGACTTCTGGAGTTTCACCCCTCCACTTT

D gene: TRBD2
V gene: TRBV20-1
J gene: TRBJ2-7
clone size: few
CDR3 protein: CSAVLAGVGYEQYF
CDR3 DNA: TGCAGTGCTGTGCTAGCGGGGGTAGGCTACGAGCAGTACTTC

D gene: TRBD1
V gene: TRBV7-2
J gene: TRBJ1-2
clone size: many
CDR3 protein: CASSSTTGGYGYTF
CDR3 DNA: TGTGCCAGCAGTTCCACGACAGGGGGGTATGGCTACACCTTC

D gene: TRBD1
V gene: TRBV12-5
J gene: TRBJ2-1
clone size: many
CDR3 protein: CASGMDRVYNEQFF
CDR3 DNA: TGTGCTAGTGGTATGGACAGGGTGTACAATGAGCAGTTCTTC

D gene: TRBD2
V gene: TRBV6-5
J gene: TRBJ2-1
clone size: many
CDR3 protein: CASSPRLAGVLPDNEQFF
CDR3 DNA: TGTGCCAGCAGCCCTCGACTAGCGGGGGTTCTCCCAGATAATGAGCAGTTCTTC

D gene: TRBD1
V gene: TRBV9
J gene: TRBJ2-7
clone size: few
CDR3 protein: CASSPRQGQYEQYF
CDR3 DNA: TGTGCCAGCAGCCCCCGACAGGGACAATACGAGCAGTACTTC

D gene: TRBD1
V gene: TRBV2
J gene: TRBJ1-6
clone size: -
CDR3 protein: CASSRDSNSPLHF
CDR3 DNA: TGTGCCAGCAGTCGGGACAGTAATTCACCCCTCCACTTT

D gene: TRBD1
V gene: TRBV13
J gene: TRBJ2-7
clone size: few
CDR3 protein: CASSLGRRTGFYEQYF
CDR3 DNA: TGTGCCAGCAGCTTAGGCCGAAGGACAGGGTTCTACGAGCAGTACTTC

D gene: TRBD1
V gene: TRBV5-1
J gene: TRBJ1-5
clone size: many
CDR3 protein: CASSLGAGDRSQPQHF
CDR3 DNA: TGCGCCAGCAGCTTGGGGGCCGGGGACAGGAGTCAGCCCCAGCATTTT

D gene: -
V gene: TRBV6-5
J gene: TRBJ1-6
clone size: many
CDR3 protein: CASSYGALSPLHF
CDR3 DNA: TGTGCCAGCAGTTACGGTGCCCTATCACCCCTCCACTTT

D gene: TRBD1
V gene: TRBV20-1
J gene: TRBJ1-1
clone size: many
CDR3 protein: CSARDLRGHWTEAFF
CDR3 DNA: TGCAGTGCTAGAGATCTAAGGGGGCATTGGACTGAAGCTTTCTTT